This TCR beta chain was observed in a study of radiotherapy plus CTLA-4 blockade in lung cancer. About the research overall: Roughly a sixth of enrolled patients responded objectively, and approximately 34% had disease control.

Sequenced by immunoSEQ multiplex PCR; TCRdb stores in-frame clones only, minus some. The sample holds roughly 71,000 clones, approximately 80% seen once. This clone was observed a handful of times. What it recognizes is unknown. People whose metastatic non-small-cell lung cancer was chemo-refractory got focal radiation along with CTLA-4 blockade by ipilimumab. Overall study findings and caveats: Increased serum interferon-beta after radiation also reportedly predicted response strongly.

The sequence was obtained from a human donor with non-small cell lung cancer who had a complete response to radiotherapy plus ipilimumab. The source was peripheral blood, collected from a patient treated with radiotherapy plus ipilimumab.

The chain's CDR3 is CASSQDFSAGNTIYF. The CDR3 DNA sequence: TGCGCCAGCAGCCAAGATTTCTCTGCTGGAAACACCATATATTTT. J is TRBJ1-3 and V is TRBV4-3; no reliable D call. CDR1 is LGHNA, CDR2 YSLEER, per germline. The length of the CDR3 is 15 residues. V dropped 0 bases and J dropped 2 bases, with 8 bases sitting between them.